Listed below are T cell receptor beta chains from one sample, sequenced in a study of vaccination effects on CD4 cells after COVID-19. Only in-frame clones appear in the TCRdb table, and some are missing; sequencing was by immunoSEQ multiplex PCR. This sample has 25,000 to 35,000 clones; more than 60% occur once, and the top ten carry roughly 30%. For these TCRs, the target antigens are not known. This specimen was CD4+ T cells from PBMCs cultured with SARS-CoV-2 spike peptides, taken before COVID-19 vaccination. These receptors were collected from a human donor who received a COVID-19 vaccine. The CDR3 runs from the conserved cysteine through the conserved F or W. Each record gives: CDR3 DNA, CDR3 protein, D gene, V gene, clone size, J gene. D genes are given only for firm matches. The size of a clone is reported for some rows only, either as once, few or many, or as a class for expanded clones.

CDR3 DNA: TGTGCCACCAGCAGAGATAGGCTATCCAGTGTCCATGAGCAGTTCTTC
CDR3 protein: CATSRDRLSSVHEQFF
D gene: -
V gene: TRBV15
clone size: -
J gene: TRBJ2-1

CDR3 DNA: TGTGCCAGCAGTAGCTCGGGGGACGAGCAGTTCTTC
CDR3 protein: CASSSSGDEQFF
D gene: -
V gene: TRBV28
clone size: -
J gene: TRBJ2-1

CDR3 DNA: TGTGCCAGCAGCCGGCCGAGACAGAACTCTGGAAACACCATATATTTT
CDR3 protein: CASSRPRQNSGNTIYF
D gene: -
V gene: TRBV3-1/TRBV3-2
clone size: once
J gene: TRBJ1-3

CDR3 DNA: TGTGCCAGCAGCTTGTTCAGGGGACTAGCGGGAGCCGGGGAGCTGTTTTTT
CDR3 protein: CASSLFRGLAGAGELFF
D gene: TRBD2
V gene: TRBV5-4
clone size: -
J gene: TRBJ2-2

CDR3 DNA: TGTGCCGCTCGGGACCTTAATTCACCCCTCCACTTT
CDR3 protein: CAARDLNSPLHF
D gene: -
V gene: TRBV28
clone size: -
J gene: TRBJ1-6

CDR3 DNA: TGTGCCAGTAGACAGGTCGGTACAGGACGTGGGTACACCTTC
CDR3 protein: CASRQVGTGRGYTF
D gene: -
V gene: TRBV19
clone size: -
J gene: TRBJ1-2

CDR3 DNA: TGTGCCACCTACCGAGGGCCAGGGAACCACGAGCAGTACTTC
CDR3 protein: CATYRGPGNHEQYF
D gene: -
V gene: TRBV28
clone size: -
J gene: TRBJ2-7

CDR3 DNA: TGCAGCGTTCTGGGGGTCCAGCATTTCAATGAGCAGTTCTTC
CDR3 protein: CSVLGVQHFNEQFF
D gene: -
V gene: TRBV29-1
clone size: -
J gene: TRBJ2-1

CDR3 DNA: TGTGCCAGCAGTTACACTTTGCCAGAGACCCAGTACTTC
CDR3 protein: CASSYTLPETQYF
D gene: -
V gene: TRBV6-6
clone size: -
J gene: TRBJ2-5

CDR3 DNA: TGTGCCAGCAGTTCCTACATGAACACTGAAGCTTTCTTT
CDR3 protein: CASSSYMNTEAFF
D gene: -
V gene: TRBV28
clone size: -
J gene: TRBJ1-1

CDR3 DNA: TGCGCCAGCAGCCCCGCCGGGACAGGGGGCAGAAAACTGTTTTTT
CDR3 protein: CASSPAGTGGRKLFF
D gene: TRBD1
V gene: TRBV5-1
clone size: -
J gene: TRBJ1-4

CDR3 DNA: TGCGCCAGCAGCTCCGATCAGGGCAATTCACCCCTCCACTTT
CDR3 protein: CASSSDQGNSPLHF
D gene: -
V gene: TRBV5-1
clone size: -
J gene: TRBJ1-6